This entry features one TCR beta chain sequence. The antigen is undetermined. This specimen includes other DNA sequences encoding the same CDR3. This entry belongs to a study of shared clonotypes between healthy human individuals. CDR1 is SGHRS, CDR2 YFSETQ, per germline. Trimming stripped 0 bases from V and 1 base from J, with 4 bases between. The CDR3 is made up of 13 amino acids. Findings and caveats of the study: Naive CD4 clonotypes were shared across a handful of donors at about 5.3%.

Genomic DNA per cell subset filled all wells of several immunoSEQ plates. Clones were read by immunoSEQ multiplex PCR, and TCRdb kept only the in-frame ones, dropping some. The table records roughly 2.5 million clones, roughly nine tenths of them present only once. This TCR was sampled from a man aged 18 to 29 in good health. Specimen: naive CD4+ T cells sorted from blood. The subset: CD45RA+ positively selected. The chain has TRBV5-1 and TRBJ1-1; no clear D. This CDR3 reads CASSLVSNTEAFF. In nucleotides, the CDR3 is TGCGCCAGCAGCTTGGTTTCGAACACTGAAGCTTTCTTT.